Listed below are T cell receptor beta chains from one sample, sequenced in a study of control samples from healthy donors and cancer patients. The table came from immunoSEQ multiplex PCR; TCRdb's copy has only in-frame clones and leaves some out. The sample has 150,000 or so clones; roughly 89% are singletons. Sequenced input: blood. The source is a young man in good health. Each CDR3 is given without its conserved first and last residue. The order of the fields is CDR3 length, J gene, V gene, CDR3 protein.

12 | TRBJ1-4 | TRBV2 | ASCVGREDEKLF
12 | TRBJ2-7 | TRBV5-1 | ASSMWGFEREQY
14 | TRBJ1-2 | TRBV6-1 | ASSEWGTVPNYGYT
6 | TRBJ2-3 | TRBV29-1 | SVDTQY
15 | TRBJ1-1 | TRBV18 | ASSPVHKDGKNTEAF
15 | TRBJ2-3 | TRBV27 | ASSSRHRGRGTDTQY
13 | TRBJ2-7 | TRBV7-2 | ASSIRVLSSYEQY
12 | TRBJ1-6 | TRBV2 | ASSEYAGESPLH
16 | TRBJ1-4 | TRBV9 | ASSVAVPGNATNEKLF
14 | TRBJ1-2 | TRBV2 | ASSEYVKDRDRGYT
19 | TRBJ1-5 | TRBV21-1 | ASSKGAPGQGRGYSNQPQH
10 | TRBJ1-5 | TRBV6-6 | ASSTQGQPQH
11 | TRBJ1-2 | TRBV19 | ASTYSLRVGYT
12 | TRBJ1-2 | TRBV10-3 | AITPSGVSYGYT